The 11 T cell receptor beta chains in this list originate from one sample, sequenced in a study of regulatory T cells in long-lasting Graves disease. Stated time point: newly diagnosed GD, antithyroid drugs for less than 3 months. RNA from PBMCs was the source of the TCR library. According to the study, TCR beta libraries were built with iRepertoire HTBI primers and CDR3-region Arm-PCR. TCRdb re-called the multiplex PCR reads through MiXCR, storing one row per CDR3 protein. The sample holds about 530,000 distinct CDR3 sequences, about 16% seen once. Another study also made use of these data, one on T cells in Graves' hyperthyroidism and ophthalmopathy.

The sequencing here drew on peripheral blood mononuclear cells (PBMCs), taken at new diagnosis, from a patient treated with antithyroid drugs. These receptors were collected from a woman aged 40 to 65 with Graves disease.

Only a few counts were recorded for this clonotype. This rearrangement joins TRBV9 to TRBJ1-6; 8 bases match TRBD1. The CDR3 is 16 amino acids. Germline lookup yields CDR1 SGDLS and CDR2 YYNGEE. J lost 5 bases, V lost 1 base, and 5 bases had no gene match. The CDR3 is CASSVNPGQDNSPLHF. CDR3 DNA sequence: TGTGCCAGCAGCGTAAACCCGGGACAGGATAATTCACCCCTCCACTTT.

This clonotype was recorded many times. The J gene is TRBJ2-1, the V gene TRBV20-1, with 9 bases that match TRBD2. The CDR3 is made up of 13 amino acids. Germline assignment: CDR1 DFQATT and CDR2 SNEGSKA (reference sequence). The junction had 3 bases not matched to a gene; V was cut back by 6 bases and J by 3 bases. CDR3: CSALAGFYNEQFF. CDR3 DNA sequence: TGCAGTGCCCTAGCGGGGTTCTACAATGAGCAGTTCTTC.

This clonotype was counted a few times. The chain recombines TRBV7-6 with TRBJ2-7, with TRBD1 matching over 9 bases. The CDR3 length is 16 residues. After removal of 6 bases from V and 0 bases from J, the junction contained 9 bases not matched to a gene. Germline CDR1 and CDR2: SGHVS and FNYEAQ. The CDR3 DNA reads TGTGCCAGCAGTTCCCCCGGGACAGGGTTCTCCTACGAGCAGTACTTC. Its protein product is CASSSPGTGFSYEQYF.

This clonotype came up many times. The chain joins TRBV24-1 to TRBJ1-2; D is unclear. The V gene's germline CDR1 is KGHDR and CDR2 SFDVKD. Trimming cost V 3 bases and J 6 bases, with 19 bases left between them. This CDR3 is built from 16 residues. The CDR3 here is CATSDVEETSINGYTF. Written as DNA, the CDR3 is TGTGCCACCAGTGATGTGGAGGAAACCTCTATCAATGGCTACACCTTC.

This clonotype was seen many times. This chain uses TRBV10-3 with TRBJ1-1, with D perhaps matching TRBD1 (6 bases). Trimming removed 10 bases at V and 1 base at J, with 16 bases between. Germline lookup yields CDR1 ENHRY and CDR2 SYGVKD. The CDR3 covers 14 residues. The CDR3 sequence is CATLALGQNTEAFF. Here the CDR3 DNA reads TGTGCCACTCTTGCCCTGGGACAGAACACTGAAGCTTTCTTT.

The genes are TRBV19 and TRBJ1-1; weak D call: TRBD1 (6 bases). Per the germline V gene, CDR1 is LNHDA and CDR2 is SQIVND (reference sequence). This CDR3 has 13 residues. V dropped 3 bases and J dropped 7 bases, with 12 bases sitting between them. The CDR3 bases are TGTGCCAGTAGTATCCTCAGGGGCAATGAAGCTTTCTTT. Its translation: CASSILRGNEAFF.

This clonotype was seen repeatedly, ten times or more. This chain uses TRBV3-1 with TRBJ1-6; 7 bases align to TRBD1. The germline V gene has CDR1 LGHDT and CDR2 YNNKEL (reference sequence). The CDR3 spans 15 residues. The J segment lost 7 bases and the V segment lost 5 bases, leaving 8 bases of the junction unmatched. Here the CDR3 DNA reads TGTGCCAGCAGCTTTGACAGGGCGGGGAATTCACCCCTCCACTTT. The encoded protein is CASSFDRAGNSPLHF.

A remark on this clonotype: With a much larger clone just one base away, this may be a read error. V is TRBV6-2 or TRBV6-3 and J is TRBJ1-6; D is unclear. Germline CDR1 reads MNHEY; CDR2 reads SVGEGT. V lost 6 bases to trimming and J lost 0 bases, with 12 bases between them. The CDR3 has 16 residues. This CDR3 reads CASRIGKSSYNSPLHF. DNA for the CDR3: TGTGCCAGCAGGATAGGGAAAAGCTCCTATAATTCACCCCTCCACTTT.

To note about this clonotype: This could be a read error, since a much larger clone is one nucleotide away. The genes are TRBV12-3 or TRBV12-4 and TRBJ1-2, with D perhaps matching TRBD1 (6 bases). The CDR3 totals 13 residues. V shed 5 bases and J shed 7 bases, with 14 bases lying between them. DNA for the CDR3: TGTGCCAGCAGTACAGCAGGGGCCTTTGGCTACACCTTC. This gives the protein CASSTAGAFGYTF.

Turning to this clonotype: A read error may explain this, as a much larger clone is one base away. V and J are TRBV12-3 or TRBV12-4 and TRBJ2-1; maybe TRBD2 (5 bases). Trimming took 1 base from V and 5 from J, leaving 9 bases between them. This CDR3 has 14 amino acids. DNA of the CDR3: TGTGCCAGCAGTTTAGTTGGGAGAAACAATGAGCAGTTCTTC. It yields the protein CASSLVGRNNEQFF.

This chain uses TRBV19 with TRBJ2-7; weak D call: TRBD1 (6 bases). Germline CDR1 and CDR2: LNHDA and SQIVND (reference sequence). V was clipped by 3 bases and J by 6 bases, with 18 bases between them. CDR3 length: 15 residues. Here the CDR3 DNA reads TGTGCCAGTAGTATCGGCAGGGGAATTCAAAGCGAGCAGTACTTC. Encoded protein: CASSIGRGIQSEQYF.